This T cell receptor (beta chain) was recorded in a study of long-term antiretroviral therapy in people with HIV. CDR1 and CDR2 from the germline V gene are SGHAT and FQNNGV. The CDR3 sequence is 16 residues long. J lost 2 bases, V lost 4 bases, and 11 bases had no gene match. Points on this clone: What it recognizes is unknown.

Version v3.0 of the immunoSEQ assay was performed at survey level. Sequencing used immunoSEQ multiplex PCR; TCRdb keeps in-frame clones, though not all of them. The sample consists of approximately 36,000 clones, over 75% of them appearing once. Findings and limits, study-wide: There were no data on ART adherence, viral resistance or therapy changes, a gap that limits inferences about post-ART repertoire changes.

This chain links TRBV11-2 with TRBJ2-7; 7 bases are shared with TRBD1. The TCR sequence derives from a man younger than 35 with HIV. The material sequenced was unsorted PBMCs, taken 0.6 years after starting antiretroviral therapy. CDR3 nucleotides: TGTGCCAGCAGCTCAAAGACAGGGCCCCTTCCCTACGAGCAGTACTTC. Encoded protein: CASSSKTGPLPYEQYF.